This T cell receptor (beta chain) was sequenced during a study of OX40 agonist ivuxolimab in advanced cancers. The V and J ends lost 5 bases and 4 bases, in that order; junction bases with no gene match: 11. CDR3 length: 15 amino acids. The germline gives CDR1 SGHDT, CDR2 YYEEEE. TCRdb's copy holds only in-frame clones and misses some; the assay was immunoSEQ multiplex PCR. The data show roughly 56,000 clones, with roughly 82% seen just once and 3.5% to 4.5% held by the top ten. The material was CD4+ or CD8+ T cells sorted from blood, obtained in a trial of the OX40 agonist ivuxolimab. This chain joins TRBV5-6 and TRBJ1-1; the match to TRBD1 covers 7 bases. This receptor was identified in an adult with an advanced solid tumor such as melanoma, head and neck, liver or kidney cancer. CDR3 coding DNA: TGTGCCAGCAGACGCATGACAGGGTCGGGCACTGAAGCTTTCTTT. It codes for CASRRMTGSGTEAFF.